A single sample is the source of the 21 T cell receptor beta chains below, sequenced in a study of blood T cell repertoires in COVID-19. Method: immunoSEQ multiplex PCR; TCRdb's copy keeps in-frame clones and lacks some. The sample has 90,000 or so clones, about 89% seen once. What was sequenced was peripheral blood. The source of these receptors is a human donor with active COVID-19. The donor label of this sample is uncertain.

This chain links TRBV28 with TRBJ2-7; TRBD1 might be the D (6 bases). The CDR3 covers 13 residues. Trimming shortened V by 10 bases and J by 2 bases, and 15 bases separated the two germline ends. Germline CDR1 and CDR2: MDHEN and SYDVKM. CDR3 residues: CATYGTSTYEQYF. The CDR3 DNA is TGTGCCACATACGGGACATCCACCTACGAGCAGTACTTC.

The chain links TRBV6-5 to TRBJ1-2, with D unresolved. CDR1 is MNHEY and CDR2 is SVGAGI in the germline V gene. Trimming cost V 6 bases and J 5 bases, with 10 bases left between them. This CDR3 is built from 12 residues. CDR3 DNA sequence: TGTGCCAGCAGCTCACTTGAATATGGCTACACCTTC. The encoded protein is CASSSLEYGYTF.

The chain has TRBV6-5 and TRBJ2-1, with 13 nucleotides matching TRBD2. In germline, CDR1 is MNHEY, CDR2 SVGAGI. The CDR3 sequence is 16 residues long. V shed 0 bases and J 9 bases; nucleotides not matched to a gene: 5. CDR3 DNA: TGTGCCAGCAGTTACTCGAAACTAGCGGGGGGGGTTGAGCAGTTCTTC. Its translation: CASSYSKLAGGVEQFF.

The chain has TRBV6-5 and TRBJ1-6; possibly TRBD1 for D (6 bases). The CDR3 is 15 amino acids. V was clipped by 6 bases and J by 7 bases, with 16 bases between them. Germline V gene lookup returns CDR1 MNHEY and CDR2 SVGAGI. The CDR3 sequence: CASRTRGAFNSPLHF. CDR3 bases: TGTGCCAGCAGGACCAGGGGTGCTTTCAATTCACCCCTCCACTTT.

The chain links TRBV9 to TRBJ2-1; 10 nucleotides match TRBD2. Germline CDR1 is SGDLS and CDR2 is YYNGEE. This CDR3 comprises 15 residues. V was pared by 2 bases and J by 6 bases, with 5 bases of the junction left unmatched. The CDR3 DNA reads as TGTGCCAGCAGCGTTGCGAGCGGGGGGGCCAATGAGCAGTTCTTC. Translation gives CASSVASGGANEQFF.

The chain uses TRBV15 and TRBJ2-3; D is undetermined. With 0 bases removed from V and 0 bases from J, the gap between germline ends came to 13 bases. This CDR3 has 17 amino acids. CDR1 is LNHNV and CDR2 is YYDKDF in the germline V gene (reference sequence). This chain's CDR3 is CATSRDKYTPSTDTQYF. The CDR3, as DNA: TGTGCCACCAGCAGAGATAAGTACACGCCGAGCACAGATACGCAGTATTTT.

The rearrangement uses TRBV5-1 and TRBJ2-5; 7 positions match TRBD2. CDR3 length equals 15 residues. Trimming at V came to 1 base and at J to 4 bases, leaving 7 bases not matched to a gene. The germline V gene encodes CDR1 SGHRS and CDR2 YFSETQ. The CDR3 bases are TGCGCCAGCAGCTTGTGGGGAGGGAACGGAGAGACCCAGTACTTC. It encodes CASSLWGGNGETQYF. Variable domain in full (rest from reference TRBV5-1 and TRBJ2-5): KAGVTQTPRYLIKTRGQQVTLSCSPISGHRSVSWYQQTPGQGLQFLFEYFSETQRNKGNFPGRFSGRQFSNSRSEMNVSTLELGDSALYLCASSLWGGNGETQYFGPGTRLLVL.

V usage is TRBV19 and J usage is TRBJ2-3; 11 bases are shared with TRBD2. Germline V gene lookup returns CDR1 LNHDA and CDR2 SQIVND (reference sequence). V shed 1 base and J 0 bases; nucleotides not matched to a gene: 9. This CDR3 has 19 amino acids. CDR3 nucleotide sequence: TGTGCCAGTAGTATAGTTGGACTAGCGGGCGGCTCTAGCACAGATACGCAGTATTTT. Translation gives CASSIVGLAGGSSTDTQYF.

V is TRBV27 and J is TRBJ2-7, with TRBD1 as a possible D gene (5 bases). Germline V CDR1 and CDR2: MNHEY, SMNVEV (reference sequence). The CDR3 spans 12 residues. V lost 5 bases to trimming and J lost 6 bases, with 11 bases between them. The CDR3 sequence: CASSVGRGEQYF. In DNA, the CDR3 is TGTGCCAGCAGTGTGGGTAGGGGCGAGCAGTACTTC.

This clone was seen once. The chain links TRBV15 to TRBJ1-2, with D possibly being TRBD1 (6 bases). Trimming cost V 8 bases and J 6 bases, with 13 bases left between them. Germline values: CDR1 LNHNV, CDR2 YYDKDF (reference sequence). The CDR3 sequence is 12 residues long. The CDR3 loop reads CATRNREHGYTF. CDR3 sequence (DNA): TGTGCCACCCGGAACAGGGAGCATGGCTACACCTTC.

The genes are TRBV19 and TRBJ2-3; no clear D. Trimming cost V 7 bases and J 1 base, with 12 bases left between them. This CDR3 spans 14 amino acids. Germline CDR1 LNHDA, CDR2 SQIVND (reference sequence). CDR3 sequence (DNA): TGTGCCAGTATTGGAGTGTACGGCACAGATACGCAGTATTTT. It is translated as CASIGVYGTDTQYF.

The rearrangement uses TRBV10-3 and TRBJ2-5; 10 bases match TRBD1. Germline values: CDR1 ENHRY, CDR2 SYGVKD. The CDR3 spans 14 residues. With V trimmed by 4 bases and J by 5 bases, 4 bases remained unmatched. The CDR3 sequence: CAISGDRGLETQYF. CDR3 bases: TGTGCCATCAGTGGGGACAGGGGTTTGGAGACCCAGTACTTC.

The V gene is TRBV7-6, the J gene TRBJ2-5; 7 bases line up with TRBD1. V lost 5 bases and J lost 3; bases outside the gene matches: 3. The CDR3 covers 13 residues. Germline V gene sequence: CDR1 SGHVS, CDR2 FNYEAQ. CDR3 sequence (DNA): TGTGCCAGCAGCATAGGGACAGAAGAGACCCAGTACTTC. It encodes CASSIGTEETQYF.

V usage is TRBV5-5 and J usage is TRBJ2-7, with D unclear. Germline CDR1 reads SGHKS; CDR2 reads YYEKEE (reference sequence). V was cut by 0 bases and J by 3 bases, with 4 bases left in between. The length of the CDR3 is 12 residues. This CDR3 is CASSLDIYEQYF. The CDR3 DNA sequence: TGTGCCAGCAGCTTGGATATCTACGAGCAGTACTTC.

This clone was found once. V usage is TRBV29-1 and J usage is TRBJ2-7; D is unresolved. Trimming pared 5 bases from V and 4 bases from J, leaving 12 bases between. CDR1 is SQVTM, CDR2 ANQGSEA, per germline. The length of the CDR3 is 12 residues. CDR3 in DNA: TGCAGCGTTCTAGTGTCTCAATACGAGCAGTACTTC. It yields the protein CSVLVSQYEQYF.

The chain employs TRBV5-4 and TRBJ2-2; 13 bases fit TRBD2. The CDR3 consists of 16 residues. The germline gives CDR1 SGHNT, CDR2 YYREEE (reference sequence). Trimming removed 0 bases from V and 7 bases from J; junction bases left unmatched: 3. The CDR3 reads CASSLGLAGGVGELFF. Here the CDR3 DNA reads TGTGCCAGCAGCTTGGGACTAGCGGGGGGTGTCGGGGAGCTGTTTTTT.

This chain joins TRBV7-9 and TRBJ1-2, with 8 bases matching TRBD1. The V and J ends lost 3 bases and 1 base, in that order; junction bases with no gene match: 7. The CDR3 is 16 residues long. The V gene's germline CDR1 is SEHNR and CDR2 FQNEAQ (reference sequence). The CDR3 DNA reads as TGTGCCAGCAGCTTGGGACAGGACACCTTTAACTATGGCTACACCTTC. Protein: CASSLGQDTFNYGYTF.

The V call is TRBV12-3 or TRBV12-4, the J call TRBJ1-3; unclear D gene. The CDR3 spans 11 residues. V lost 4 bases and J lost 4, with 2 bases in between. This CDR3 reads CASSSGNTIYF. In DNA, the CDR3 is TGTGCCAGCAGTTCGGGAAACACCATATATTTT.

This clone was picked up a small number of times. This chain joins TRBV19 and TRBJ1-2; 7 bases map to TRBD1. The germline V gene encodes CDR1 LNHDA and CDR2 SQIVND (reference sequence). This CDR3 contains 14 residues. Trimming cost V 7 bases and J 2 bases; bases outside gene matches: 7. The CDR3 nucleotides are TGTGCCAGTAAAGACCTACAGGGGAACTATGGCTACACCTTC. The encoded protein is CASKDLQGNYGYTF.

This sequence joins TRBV25-1 and TRBJ2-1; tentative D call: TRBD1 (6 bases). Germline V gene lookup returns CDR1 MGHDK and CDR2 SYGVNS. The CDR3 extends over 13 amino acids. The V end was cut by 0 bases, the J end by 10 bases, with 10 bases between. The DNA for the CDR3 is TGTGCCAGCAGTGAATATATTGGGACAGAGCAGTTCTTC. As protein: CASSEYIGTEQFF.

This clone was observed once. The J gene is TRBJ2-7, the V gene TRBV18; 9 nucleotides agree with TRBD1. CDR3 size: 14 residues. Trimming cost V 2 bases and J 1 base; bases outside gene matches: 0. Germline lookup yields CDR1 KGHSH and CDR2 LQKENI. CDR3 nucleotides: TGTGCCAGCTCACCAGGGACAGGGTCCTACGAGCAGTACTTC. Encoded protein: CASSPGTGSYEQYF.